These T cell receptor beta chains were read from a single sample in a study of cytomegalovirus exposure and HLA in healthy donors. TCRdb's copy holds only in-frame clones and misses some; the assay was immunoSEQ multiplex PCR. The sample carries about 130,000 clones, 84% recorded once. The sequencing sample was made of PBMCs. The origin of the receptors is a man in his fifties in good health and CMV-seronegative. The CDR3 runs from the conserved cysteine through the conserved F or W. D genes are given only for firm matches. The listing skips clone size in some rows; elsewhere it reads once, few, many or a size class.

d_call: TRBD1; v_call: TRBV5-4; j_call: TRBJ1-4; clone_size: NA; cdr3_aa: CASSLRGTGTEKLFF; cdr3_nt: TGTGCCAGCAGCCTTAGAGGGACAGGGACCGAAAAACTGTTTTTT
d_call: TRBD1; v_call: TRBV19; j_call: TRBJ2-3; clone_size: NA; cdr3_aa: CASSVDRATDTQYF; cdr3_nt: TGTGCCAGTAGTGTGGACAGGGCCACAGATACGCAGTATTTT
d_call: NA; v_call: TRBV5-1; j_call: TRBJ2-7; clone_size: NA; cdr3_aa: CASSYEPGLLYEQYF; cdr3_nt: TGCGCCAGCAGCTACGAACCGGGACTCTTGTACGAGCAGTACTTC
d_call: NA; v_call: TRBV6-4; j_call: TRBJ2-7; clone_size: NA; cdr3_aa: CASSDRGRYEQYF; cdr3_nt: TGTGCCAGCAGTGACAGGGGAAGATACGAGCAGTACTTC
d_call: TRBD1; v_call: TRBV30; j_call: TRBJ1-5; clone_size: NA; cdr3_aa: CAWSGRTGTSNQPQHF; cdr3_nt: TGTGCCTGGAGTGGACGGACAGGGACGAGCAATCAGCCCCAGCATTTT
d_call: TRBD1; v_call: TRBV6-5; j_call: TRBJ2-2; clone_size: NA; cdr3_aa: CASSWGQGAGELFF; cdr3_nt: TGTGCCAGCAGTTGGGGACAGGGGGCCGGGGAGCTGTTTTTT
d_call: TRBD2; v_call: TRBV6-1; j_call: TRBJ2-1; clone_size: NA; cdr3_aa: CASSELWTSGGRDNEQFF; cdr3_nt: TGTGCCAGCAGTGAACTTTGGACTAGCGGGGGAAGGGACAATGAGCAGTTCTTC
d_call: TRBD2; v_call: TRBV5-8; j_call: TRBJ2-3; clone_size: NA; cdr3_aa: CASSLAGISPDTQYF; cdr3_nt: TGTGCCAGCAGTTTAGCGGGGATCTCACCAGATACGCAGTATTTT
d_call: TRBD2; v_call: TRBV9; j_call: TRBJ2-1; clone_size: NA; cdr3_aa: CASSSGTNYNEQFF; cdr3_nt: TGTGCCAGCAGCTCCGGGACTAACTACAATGAGCAGTTCTTC
d_call: TRBD1; v_call: TRBV2; j_call: TRBJ2-5; clone_size: few; cdr3_aa: CASSERTGVETQYF; cdr3_nt: TGTGCCAGCAGTGAACGGACAGGGGTCGAGACCCAGTACTTC
d_call: NA; v_call: TRBV14; j_call: TRBJ2-7; clone_size: NA; cdr3_aa: CASSQFQYEQYF; cdr3_nt: TGTGCCAGCAGCCAGTTTCAGTACGAGCAGTACTTC
d_call: NA; v_call: TRBV5-1; j_call: TRBJ1-5; clone_size: NA; cdr3_aa: CASSPGTENSNQPQHF; cdr3_nt: TGCGCCAGCAGCCCCGGGACTGAAAATAGCAATCAGCCCCAGCATTTT
d_call: NA; v_call: TRBV30; j_call: TRBJ1-2; clone_size: NA; cdr3_aa: CAWSGWGPTYGYTF; cdr3_nt: TGTGCCTGGAGTGGATGGGGCCCTACATATGGCTACACCTTC
d_call: TRBD1; v_call: TRBV5-1; j_call: TRBJ1-3; clone_size: NA; cdr3_aa: CASSLGTGRTGNTIYF; cdr3_nt: TGCGCCAGCAGCTTGGGGACAGGGAGAACTGGAAACACCATATATTTT
d_call: NA; v_call: TRBV18; j_call: TRBJ1-1; clone_size: NA; cdr3_aa: CASSPTAVNTEAFF; cdr3_nt: TGTGCCAGCTCACCCACAGCCGTGAACACTGAAGCTTTCTTT
d_call: NA; v_call: TRBV5-1; j_call: TRBJ1-2; clone_size: NA; cdr3_aa: CASSVEGRGNYGYTF; cdr3_nt: TGCGCCAGCAGCGTGGAGGGCAGGGGTAACTATGGCTACACCTTC
d_call: TRBD2; v_call: TRBV7-3; j_call: TRBJ2-1; clone_size: NA; cdr3_aa: CASSPLGTSGGEQFF; cdr3_nt: TGTGCCAGCAGCCCCCTCGGGACTAGCGGGGGTGAGCAGTTCTTC